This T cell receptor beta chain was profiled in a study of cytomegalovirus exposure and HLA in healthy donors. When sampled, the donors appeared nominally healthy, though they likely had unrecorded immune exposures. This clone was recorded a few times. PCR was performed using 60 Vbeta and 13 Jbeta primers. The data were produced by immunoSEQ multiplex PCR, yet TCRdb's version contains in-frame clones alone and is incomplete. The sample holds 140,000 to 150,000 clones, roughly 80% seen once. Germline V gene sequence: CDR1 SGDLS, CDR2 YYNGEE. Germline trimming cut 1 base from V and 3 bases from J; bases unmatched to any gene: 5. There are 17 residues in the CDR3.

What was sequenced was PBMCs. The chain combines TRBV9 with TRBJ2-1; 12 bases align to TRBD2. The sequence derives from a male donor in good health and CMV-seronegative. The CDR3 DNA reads TGTGCCAGCAGCGTATATGGGACTAGCGGGTTCTACAATGAGCAGTTCTTC. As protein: CASSVYGTSGFYNEQFF.